These 20 T cell receptor beta chains share one sample of origin, sequenced in a study of a mutant IDH1 vaccine in newly diagnosed glioma. Time point given: baseline, week 1 (first vaccination visit). Described treatment: pre-vaccination baseline after standard-of-care therapy. The assay was immunoSEQ multiplex PCR, and TCRdb's table has in-frame clones only and misses some. The sample yields 85,000 to 100,000 clones, around 82% seen once. The sequenced sample was PBMCs, obtained from a glioma patient treated with radiotherapy, temozolomide or both. The receptors stem from a woman in her forties or fifties with glioma.

This rearrangement joins TRBV5-1 to TRBJ1-4; 8 positions match TRBD1. V gave up 0 bases and J gave up 7 bases; unmatched junction bases: 11. The germline gives CDR1 SGHRS, CDR2 YFSETQ. The CDR3 is made up of 17 amino acids. The CDR3 DNA follows: TGCGCCAGCAGCTTGGCCCCGGACAGGGCAATAAGTGAAAAACTGTTTTTT. Translated: CASSLAPDRAISEKLFF.

V gene TRBV27 combines with J gene TRBJ2-3; D not resolved. There are 15 residues in the CDR3. CDR1 is MNHEY, CDR2 SMNVEV, per germline (reference sequence). V lost 4 bases, J lost 10 bases, and 21 bases lay in between. CDR3 in amino acids: CASSSHLPLAPAQYF. DNA of the CDR3: TGTGCCAGCAGTTCCCATCTGCCCCTTGCCCCGGCGCAGTATTTT.

The chain couples TRBV7-2 to TRBJ1-3, with no clear D. There are 15 residues in the CDR3. Trimming left V 2 bases short and J 7 bases short, with 15 bases between. Germline loops: CDR1 SGHTA, CDR2 FQGNSA. The CDR3 here is CASSLILGRPNTIYF. DNA for the CDR3: TGTGCCAGCAGCTTAATTCTGGGCAGGCCGAACACCATATATTTT.

This clone has just one count. The chain has TRBV27 and TRBJ1-1, with a weak D call TRBD1 (5 bases). The CDR3 is made up of 15 amino acids. With 5 bases removed from V and 5 bases from J, the gap between germline ends came to 18 bases. CDR1 is MNHEY and CDR2 is SMNVEV in the germline V gene (reference sequence). The CDR3 region is CASSTLKTALTEAFF. The DNA for the CDR3 is TGTGCCAGCAGTACCCTAAAGACAGCGTTAACTGAAGCTTTCTTT.

V usage is TRBV6-1 and J usage is TRBJ2-5; 8 bases align to TRBD2. Germline CDR1 and CDR2: MNHNS and SASEGT. Unmatched junction bases numbered 14, after V lost 2 bases and J lost 3 bases. The CDR3 is 18 amino acids. Written as DNA, the CDR3 is TGTGCCAGCAGTGAACCCGGACTAGCACATCGCCTGAAAGAGACCCAGTACTTC. Translating it yields CASSEPGLAHRLKETQYF.

The V gene is TRBV6-5, the J gene TRBJ1-1; 8 bases align to TRBD1. Trimming took 5 bases from V and 7 from J; bases not matched to a gene: 3. The V gene's germline CDR1 is MNHEY and CDR2 SVGAGI. There are 12 residues in the CDR3. This chain's CDR3 is CASSPGQDEAFF. The CDR3, as DNA: TGTGCCAGCAGTCCGGGACAGGATGAAGCTTTCTTT.

In this sample, this clone turned up once. In nucleotides, the CDR3 is TGTGCCAGCAGCCTGGGACAGGGGTTTGAAAAACTGTTTTTT. This gives the protein CASSLGQGFEKLFF. This chain connects TRBV5-8 to TRBJ1-4; 10 bases agree with TRBD1. Trimming at V came to 4 bases and at J to 7 bases, leaving 4 bases not matched to a gene. The CDR3 totals 14 residues. Germline V lookup: CDR1 SGHTS, CDR2 YDEGEE.

This clone was recorded once. The chain links TRBV6-6 to TRBJ1-3, with a possible D match to TRBD1 (6 bases). Trimming cost V 0 bases and J 4 bases, with 13 bases left between them. Germline assignment: CDR1 MNHNY and CDR2 SVGAGI (reference sequence). The CDR3 has 16 amino acids. The CDR3 bases are TGTGCCAGCAGTTACTCATTACAGGGATCAGGAAACACCATATATTTT. This gives the protein CASSYSLQGSGNTIYF.

This chain joins TRBV5-3 and TRBJ2-5; D is possibly TRBD1 or TRBD2 (6 bases each). TRBV5-3 is an ORF for which the function is uncertain. CDR3 length: 16 residues. The V and J ends lost 4 bases and 7 bases respectively, with 23 bases between them. The CDR3 nucleotides are TGTGCCAGAAGCCCAGGGGAGGCTAGACAATATGGGACCCAGTACTTC. It specifies CARSPGEARQYGTQYF.

The chain carries TRBV9 and TRBJ1-3; D call uncertain. The germline V gene encodes CDR1 SGDLS and CDR2 YYNGEE. CDR3 length: 14 amino acids. V gave up 3 bases and J gave up 2 bases, with 9 bases separating them. CDR3 loop: CASSGLTPGNTIYF. The DNA for the CDR3 is TGTGCCAGCAGCGGACTAACTCCTGGAAACACCATATATTTT.

V gene TRBV9 combines with J gene TRBJ1-2; no clear D. This CDR3 is 15 amino acids long. The V gene's germline CDR1 is SGDLS and CDR2 YYNGEE. The V gene lost 3 bases and the J gene lost 6 bases, with 18 bases spanning the gap. In nucleotides, the CDR3 is TGTGCCAGCAGCGCTCCGTCGAGGGAGGCGGATGGCTACACCTTC. This encodes CASSAPSREADGYTF.

This clone was seen only once. The V call is TRBV7-2, the J call TRBJ1-4; D might be TRBD1 (5 bases). The CDR3 contains 13 residues. CDR1 and CDR2 (germline): SGHTA, FQGNSA. Trimming took 4 bases from V and 7 from J, leaving 10 bases between them. The CDR3 sequence is CASSSGGVEKLFF. CDR3 nucleotide sequence: TGTGCCAGCAGCTCAGGAGGGGTTGAAAAACTGTTTTTT.

The rearrangement uses TRBV5-5 and TRBJ1-3, with 8 nucleotides matching TRBD1. The V gene end was trimmed by 4 bases and the J gene end by 2 bases; junction bases not matched to a gene: 5. The CDR3 sequence is 15 residues long. In germline, CDR1 is SGHKS, CDR2 YYEKEE (reference sequence). The CDR3 region is CASSGYRGTGNTIYF. CDR3 bases: TGTGCCAGCAGCGGGTACAGGGGGACTGGAAACACCATATATTTT.

This clone showed up just once. The rearrangement joins TRBV6-1 to TRBJ2-5; D is uncertain. From germline, CDR1 is MNHNS and CDR2 SASEGT. The length of the CDR3 is 14 residues. V gave up 7 bases and J gave up 5 bases, with 17 bases separating them. The CDR3 region is CASTPLGILETQYF. The CDR3 nucleotides are TGTGCCAGCACCCCGCTAGGGATTTTGGAGACCCAGTACTTC.

Regarding this clone: This sample also contains other DNA sequences that code for the same CDR3. V is TRBV28 and J is TRBJ2-5; no reliable D call. V lost 4 bases and J 5 bases, leaving 11 bases between the germline ends. The CDR3 extends over 13 amino acids. Germline V gene sequence: CDR1 MDHEN, CDR2 SYDVKM. The CDR3 protein is CASSSLDGETQYF. The CDR3 nucleotides are TGTGCCAGCAGTTCTTTGGACGGGGAGACCCAGTACTTC.

The V gene is TRBV9, the J gene TRBJ1-1, with a weak D call TRBD1 (6 bases). CDR3 length equals 16 residues. CDR1 and CDR2 (germline): SGDLS, YYNGEE. V was cut by 3 bases and J by 0 bases, with 15 bases left in between. CDR3 protein: CASSAPDRSMNTEAFF. The CDR3 DNA is TGTGCCAGCAGCGCCCCGGACAGATCAATGAACACTGAAGCTTTCTTT.

This clone appeared a single time. V gene TRBV27 combines with J gene TRBJ1-4; perhaps TRBD1 as D (5 bases). The length of the CDR3 is 14 residues. The V end was cut by 3 bases, the J end by 2 bases, with 7 bases between. Germline V CDR1 and CDR2: MNHEY, SMNVEV (reference sequence). The CDR3 region is CASSFWGTNEKLFF. In DNA, the CDR3 is TGTGCCAGCAGTTTTTGGGGCACTAATGAAAAACTGTTTTTT.

This clone was seen only once. This chain connects TRBV7-8 to TRBJ2-7; D is possibly TRBD1 (5 bases). CDR3 length equals 12 residues. V was cut by 5 bases and J by 2 bases, with 7 bases left in between. The V gene's germline CDR1 is SGHVS and CDR2 FQNEAQ. The DNA for the CDR3 is TGTGCCAGCAGCCTGGACACCTACGAGCAGTACTTC. Translating it yields CASSLDTYEQYF.

V usage is TRBV10-3 and J usage is TRBJ2-7, with 9 bases matching TRBD1. Germline V gene lookup returns CDR1 ENHRY and CDR2 SYGVKD. The CDR3 spans 15 residues. Trimming at V came to 6 bases and at J to 4 bases, leaving 10 bases not matched to a gene. Written as DNA, the CDR3 is TGTGCCATCAGGACCGGGACAGGGAGAAGGTACGAGCAGTACTTC. This encodes CAIRTGTGRRYEQYF.

V gene TRBV6-6 combines with J gene TRBJ1-3; 8 bases agree with TRBD1. Germline V gene sequence: CDR1 MNHNY, CDR2 SVGAGI (reference sequence). J was trimmed by 4 bases and V by 6 bases; bases with no gene match: 5. This CDR3 is built from 14 residues. As DNA, the CDR3 is TGTGCCAGCAGCAGGACAGGGAGGGGAAACACCATATATTTT. Translated: CASSRTGRGNTIYF.